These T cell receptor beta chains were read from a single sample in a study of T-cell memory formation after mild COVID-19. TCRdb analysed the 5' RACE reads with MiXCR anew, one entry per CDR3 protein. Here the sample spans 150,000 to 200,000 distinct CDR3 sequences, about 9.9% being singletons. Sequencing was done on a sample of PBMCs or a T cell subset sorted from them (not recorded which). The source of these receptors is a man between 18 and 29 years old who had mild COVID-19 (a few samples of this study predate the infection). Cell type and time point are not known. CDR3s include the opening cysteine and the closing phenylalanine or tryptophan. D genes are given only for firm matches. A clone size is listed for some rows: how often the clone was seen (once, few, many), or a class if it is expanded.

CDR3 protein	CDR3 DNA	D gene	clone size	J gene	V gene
CSAASYNEQFF	TGCAGTGCTGCCTCCTACAATGAGCAGTTCTTC	NA	NA	TRBJ2-1	TRBV20-1
CASSEGDEAFF	TGTGCCAGCAGTGAGGGGGACGAAGCTTTCTTT	NA	few	TRBJ1-1	TRBV25-1
CASRGGRHEKLFF	TGTGCCAGCAGGGGAGGGAGACATGAAAAACTGTTTTTT	NA	NA	TRBJ1-4	TRBV6-5
CSASYRGLKTQYF	TGCAGTGCTTCGTACCGGGGGCTGAAGACCCAGTACTTC	NA	few	TRBJ2-5	TRBV20-1
CASSIWDSSYNEQFF	TGTGCCAGTAGTATCTGGGACAGCTCCTACAATGAGCAGTTCTTC	TRBD1	few	TRBJ2-1	TRBV19
CASSWAGGQETQYF	TGTGCCAGCAGCTGGGCCGGCGGGCAAGAGACCCAGTACTTC	NA	NA	TRBJ2-5	TRBV11-2
CASSESGGTQYF	TGCGCCAGCAGTGAGTCGGGGGGGACGCAGTATTTT	TRBD2	few	TRBJ2-3	TRBV10-2
CASLPQGAGNTIYF	TGTGCCAGCCTCCCCCAGGGGGCAGGAAACACCATATATTTT	TRBD1	NA	TRBJ1-3	TRBV6-6
CASSQPTGMRSGYTF	TGCGCCAGCAGCCAGCCCACAGGGATGAGATCTGGCTACACCTTC	NA	NA	TRBJ1-2	TRBV5-1
CASSLVSRHNEQFF	TGTGCCAGCAGCTTAGTCTCCAGACACAATGAGCAGTTCTTC	NA	many	TRBJ2-1	TRBV7-2
CASSPPGLRGPLHF	TGTGCCAGCAGTCCCCCTGGGCTGCGTGGACCCCTCCACTTT	NA	few	TRBJ1-6	TRBV11-1
CSVVTATRDEQFF	TGCAGCGTTGTAACCGCGACAAGGGATGAGCAGTTCTTC	NA	few	TRBJ2-1	TRBV29-1
CASSFQGAGANVLTF	TGTGCCAGCAGCTTTCAGGGGGCTGGGGCCAACGTCCTGACTTTC	TRBD1	NA	TRBJ2-6	TRBV7-8
CASSQERSRPEAFF	TGCGCCAGCAGCCAAGAAAGGTCACGACCCGAAGCTTTCTTT	NA	few	TRBJ1-1	TRBV4-3
CASMGQIPEAFF	TGTGCCAGCATGGGACAGATACCTGAAGCTTTCTTT	TRBD1	few	TRBJ1-1	TRBV28
CASSDFQGEKAFF	TGTGCCAGCAGCGACTTTCAGGGCGAGAAAGCTTTCTTT	NA	NA	TRBJ1-1	TRBV7-2
CASSSPTAERGYTF	TGTGCCAGCAGCTCGCCCACCGCTGAGAGAGGCTACACCTTC	NA	many	TRBJ1-2	TRBV7-2
CASSQDSGGGYGYTF	TGCGCCAGCAGCCAAGATTCGGGAGGGGGTTATGGCTACACCTTC	NA	NA	TRBJ1-2	TRBV4-3
CASSLGSDGFYGYTF	TGCGCCAGCAGCTTGGGCTCTGACGGATTCTATGGCTACACCTTC	NA	few	TRBJ1-2	TRBV5-1
CASSQGDRLNTEAFF	TGTGCCAGCAGCCAAGGAGACAGATTGAACACTGAAGCTTTCTTT	NA	many	TRBJ1-1	TRBV3-1
CSAAGALGTQYF	TGCAGTGCTGCCGGGGCTCTGGGTACGCAGTATTTT	NA	NA	TRBJ2-3	TRBV20-1
CASKGYGSYNEQFF	TGTGCCAGCAAGGGTTATGGTAGTTACAATGAGCAGTTCTTC	NA	NA	TRBJ2-1	TRBV12-3/TRBV12-4
CASSDLTSGGNIQYF	TGTGCCAGCAGCGATCTGACTAGCGGGGGGAACATTCAGTACTTC	TRBD2	few	TRBJ2-4	TRBV5-5
CASSLDHTEAFF	TGCGCCAGCAGCTTGGACCACACTGAAGCTTTCTTT	NA	few	TRBJ1-1	TRBV5-1
CASRGQGLNYGYTF	TGTGCCAGCAGAGGACAGGGACTTAACTATGGCTACACCTTC	TRBD1	few	TRBJ1-2	TRBV28
CASSPDSAGYTF	TGTGCCAGCAGCCCAGACTCGGCTGGCTACACCTTC	NA	NA	TRBJ1-2	TRBV5-5
CASSRRTGSYEQYF	TGTGCCAGCAGTCGACGGACAGGAAGCTACGAGCAGTACTTC	TRBD1	NA	TRBJ2-7	TRBV12-3/TRBV12-4
CASSVAFLPNTEAFF	TGTGCCAGCAGCGTAGCATTTCTTCCGAACACTGAAGCTTTCTTT	NA	many	TRBJ1-1	TRBV9
CASNPAVGAVETQYF	TGTGCCAGCAACCCGGCTGTGGGGGCGGTGGAGACCCAGTACTTC	NA	many	TRBJ2-5	TRBV6-5
CASSRGSDTQYF	TGTGCCAGCAGTCGGGGATCAGATACGCAGTATTTT	NA	many	TRBJ2-3	TRBV7-3
CASSHSLQGTATNEKLFF	TGTGCCAGCAGTCACTCCCTACAGGGGACAGCAACTAATGAAAAACTGTTTTTT	TRBD1	NA	TRBJ1-4	TRBV6-6
CASSQDVGRLEAFF	TGTGCCAGCAGCCAAGATGTCGGGAGATTAGAAGCTTTCTTT	NA	NA	TRBJ1-1	TRBV3-1
CASSQDWVDRAKNIQYF	TGCGCCAGCAGCCAAGATTGGGTAGACAGAGCCAAAAACATTCAGTACTTC	NA	many	TRBJ2-4	TRBV4-3
CASSSSGISYEQYF	TGTGCCAGCAGCTCCTCAGGGATATCCTACGAGCAGTACTTC	NA	few	TRBJ2-7	TRBV7-2
CASSPGTGGNNEQFF	TGTGCCAGCTCCCCCGGGACGGGGGGGAACAATGAGCAGTTCTTC	TRBD2	NA	TRBJ2-1	TRBV18
CASSPPGGGPSTDTQYF	TGTGCCAGCAGCCCCCCGGGGGGCGGGCCTAGCACAGATACGCAGTATTTT	NA	few	TRBJ2-3	TRBV7-2
CASSPLEGSNQPQHF	TGTGCCAGCAGCCCCCTAGAGGGTAGCAATCAGCCCCAGCATTTT	NA	few	TRBJ1-5	TRBV4-2
CASSGRDRETGELFF	TGTGCCAGCAGCGGCCGGGACAGAGAGACCGGGGAGCTGTTTTTT	TRBD1	few	TRBJ2-2	TRBV9